This TCR beta chain was found in a study of cytomegalovirus exposure and HLA in healthy donors. General study findings and limits: For most subjects, TCR beta sequences were reported to predict HLA-A and HLA-B alleles with accuracy. Later analysis showed TCR association rates varying by HLA locus, highest for DRB1 and lowest for HLA-C.

PCR used 60 Vbeta primers and 13 Jbeta primers. Produced via immunoSEQ multiplex PCR; TCRdb's table is partial and in-frame only. The data show 200,000 or so clones, approximately 84% seen once. On this clone: The antigen is not known.

The sequenced sample consisted of PBMCs. The sequence was collected from a woman in her twenties or thirties in good health and CMV-seropositive.

Written as DNA, the CDR3 is TGTGCCAGCAGCAGGGTAGCGGGACCTGGCGGGGGGCAGTACTTC. Its translation: CASSRVAGPGGGQYF. The genes are TRBV5-4 and TRBJ2-7, with TRBD2 matching over 8 bases. This CDR3 is built from 15 residues. V dropped 4 bases and J dropped 9; count of bases not matched to a gene: 15. Germline CDR1 is SGHNT and CDR2 is YYREEE (reference sequence). Looking up the rest from reference TRBV5-4 and TRBJ2-7 gives the full variable domain: ETGVTQSPTHLIKTRGQQVTLRCSSQSGHNTVSWYQQALGQGPQFIFQYYREEENGRGNFPPRFSGLQFPNYSSELNVNALELDDSALYLCASSRVAGPGGGQYFGPGTRLTVT.